This record covers a single T cell receptor beta chain. As yet, its antigen is unknown. In the PCR, 60 Vbeta and 13 Jbeta primers were used. TCRdb's table, derived via immunoSEQ multiplex PCR, lists solely in-frame clones and lacks some. The sample includes around 240,000 clones, 82% of them seen just once. The CDR3 runs 15 residues. The V gene's germline CDR1 is SGHRS and CDR2 YFSETQ. The V segment lost 3 bases and the J segment 0 bases; nucleotides outside the gene matches: 2. The sample is drawn from a study of cytomegalovirus exposure and HLA in healthy donors. General study results and limits: Most observed TCR sequences were rare, whereas some public TCRs were detected in many donors. Later analysis identified several of the most significant clusters that appeared linked to common viral pathogens.

The clonotype was recovered from a woman aged 35 to 49 in good health and CMV-seropositive. The chain carries TRBV5-1 and TRBJ1-2; 10 positions agree with TRBD1. Sequences were obtained from PBMCs. CDR3 nucleotides: TGCGCCAGCAGCTGGGGGACAGGGGCTAACTATGGCTACACCTTC. This sequence encodes CASSWGTGANYGYTF.